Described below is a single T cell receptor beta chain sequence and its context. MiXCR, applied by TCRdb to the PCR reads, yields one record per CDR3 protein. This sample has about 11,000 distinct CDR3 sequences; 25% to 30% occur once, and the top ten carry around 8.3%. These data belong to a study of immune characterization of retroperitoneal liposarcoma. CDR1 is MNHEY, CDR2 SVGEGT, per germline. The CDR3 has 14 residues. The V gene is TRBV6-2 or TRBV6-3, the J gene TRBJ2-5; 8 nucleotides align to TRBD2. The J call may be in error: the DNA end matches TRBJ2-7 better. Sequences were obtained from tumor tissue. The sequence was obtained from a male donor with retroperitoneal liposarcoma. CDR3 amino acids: CASSYGGRSYEQYF. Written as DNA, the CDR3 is TGTGCCAGCAGTTACGGCGGGAGGTCCTACGAGCAGTACTTC.